One sample yielded the 29 T cell receptor beta chains listed below, sequenced in a study of blood T cells in healthy people across ages. A second about 6 to 11 cycle PCR used barcoded and J-beta primers. TCRdb used MiXCR to reprocess the 5' RACE reads, holding one entry per CDR3 protein. The sample yields about 1,800,000 distinct CDR3 sequences, roughly 28% seen once. Sequencing was carried out using blood. These receptors originate from a woman in her 30s in good health.

The chain has TRBV6-2 or TRBV6-3 and TRBJ2-5, with D possibly being TRBD1 or TRBD2 (5 bases each). V dropped 5 bases and J dropped 0 bases, with 13 bases sitting between them. This CDR3 contains 15 residues. Germline lookup yields CDR1 MNHEY and CDR2 SVGEGT. The CDR3: CASSPLWGNQETQYF. The CDR3 nucleotides are TGTGCCAGCAGTCCGCTTTGGGGGAACCAAGAGACCCAGTACTTC.

The sample holds many counts of this clonotype. The J gene is TRBJ2-7, the V gene TRBV4-2, with 7 bases matching TRBD1. Germline-derived CDR1 and CDR2 are LGHNA and YNFKEQ. With V trimmed by 6 bases and J by 2 bases, 13 bases remained unmatched. This CDR3 has 16 residues. CDR3 nucleotides: TGTGCCAGCAGTCCATACCGGGACAGCACTACCTACGAGCAGTACTTC. Protein product: CASSPYRDSTTYEQYF.

The chain carries TRBV3-1 and TRBJ2-1; TRBD2 matches 8 bases. Losses at the gene ends were 4 bases for V and 15 bases for J; bases not matched to a gene: 11. The CDR3 loop spans 13 amino acids. Germline-derived CDR1 and CDR2 are LGHDT and YNNKEL (reference sequence). CDR3 loop: CASSLRTRGGRFF. The DNA of the CDR3 is TGTGCCAGCAGCCTGAGGACTCGGGGGGGAAGGTTCTTC.

This clonotype appeared a single time. This chain uses TRBV24-1 with TRBJ2-1, with D possibly being TRBD2 (6 bases). This CDR3 has 16 residues. Germline V gene lookup returns CDR1 KGHDR and CDR2 SFDVKD. V lost 6 bases, J lost 4 bases, and 18 bases lay in between. The CDR3 bases are TGTGCCACCAGTACCTCTGGAACTAGCAGATACAATGAGCAGTTCTTC. The encoded protein is CATSTSGTSRYNEQFF.

This clonotype was observed a handful of times. The V and J genes are TRBV12-3 or TRBV12-4 and TRBJ2-7; TRBD1 matches at 9 bases. This CDR3 is built from 18 residues. V gave up 5 bases and J gave up 1 base; unmatched junction bases: 15. CDR3 bases: TGTGCCAGCAGTCCCAGCCCCGGGACAGGGATTGGATCCTACGAGCAGTACTTC. Translating it yields CASSPSPGTGIGSYEQYF.

V and J are TRBV5-1 and TRBJ2-6; TRBD1 or TRBD2 may be the D gene (6 bases each). V was pared by 1 base and J by 4 bases, with 12 bases between. The CDR3 consists of 16 residues. Germline assignment: CDR1 SGHRS and CDR2 YFSETQ. The CDR3 coding sequence is TGCGCCAGCAGCTTGCGGGGGCGGGCAGGGGCCAACGTCCTGACTTTC. Its translation: CASSLRGRAGANVLTF.

This chain uses TRBV4-2 with TRBJ2-5; 9 positions match TRBD2. Germline V gene data show CDR1 as LGHNA and CDR2 as YNFKEQ. V dropped 1 base and J dropped 3; count of bases not matched to a gene: 6. The CDR3 is made up of 16 amino acids. For the CDR3, the DNA is TGTGCCAGCAGCCAAGGAGGGACTAGCCGAGAAGAGACCCAGTACTTC. It specifies CASSQGGTSREETQYF.

The rearrangement joins TRBV5-1 to TRBJ2-4, with D possibly being TRBD2 (6 bases). The CDR3 covers 15 residues. Per the germline V gene, CDR1 is SGHRS and CDR2 is YFSETQ. V was shortened by 1 base and J by 13 bases, with 21 bases between the two germline ends. The CDR3 DNA reads as TGCGCCAGCAGCTTGTTCGCGGGGAGTAACAATGAGCAGTACTTC. It specifies CASSLFAGSNNEQYF.

This clonotype occurred many times. V usage is TRBV10-3 and J usage is TRBJ2-7; D is perhaps TRBD2 (5 bases). V lost 6 bases, J lost 3 bases, and 9 bases lay in between. The CDR3 loop spans 12 amino acids. Germline V gives CDR1 ENHRY, CDR2 SYGVKD. The DNA for the CDR3 is TGTGCCATCAGGGACTCCAACTACGAGCAGTACTTC. Amino acid sequence: CAIRDSNYEQYF.

V gene TRBV6-2 or TRBV6-3 combines with J gene TRBJ1-2, with TRBD1 as a possible D gene (6 bases). Trimming removed 4 bases from V and 4 bases from J, with 16 bases in between. The CDR3 is 15 residues long. From germline, CDR1 is MNHEY and CDR2 SVGEGT. The CDR3, as DNA: TGTGCCAGCAGTTCCCAGGGGCGCGGGGCCTATGGCTACACCTTC. Translation: CASSSQGRGAYGYTF.

The rearrangement links TRBV6-5 to TRBJ1-2; D not certain. Germline values: CDR1 MNHEY, CDR2 SVGAGI. Deletions cut 4 bases from V and 0 bases from J, with 15 bases between. This CDR3 comprises 16 residues. The CDR3 nucleotides are TGTGCCAGCAGTTCCGGGCAGGAGTCAACTAACTATGGCTACACCTTC. Translation: CASSSGQESTNYGYTF.

V and J are TRBV7-2 and TRBJ2-1, with TRBD2 matching over 9 bases. This CDR3 spans 15 amino acids. Trimming at V came to 4 bases and at J to 9 bases, leaving 10 bases not matched to a gene. Per the germline V gene, CDR1 is SGHTA and CDR2 is FQGNSA. CDR3 DNA sequence: TGTGCCAGCAGCTCGGCGCTAGCGGGGCGGGTTGAGCAGTTCTTC. It codes for CASSSALAGRVEQFF.

This clonotype was counted once. The V call is TRBV7-2, the J call TRBJ2-5; D is possibly TRBD2 (7 bases). This CDR3 contains 15 residues. CDR1 is SGHTA and CDR2 is FQGNSA in the germline V gene. Trimming cost V 5 bases and J 1 base, with 14 bases left between them. CDR3 in DNA: TGTGCCAGCAGCCCAGGGGCGGGAGTCCAAGAGACCCAGTACTTC. Its translation is CASSPGAGVQETQYF.

The V gene is TRBV2, the J gene TRBJ2-4; weak D call: TRBD2 (7 bases). The CDR3 is made up of 14 amino acids. V gave up 3 bases and J gave up 5 bases, with 11 bases separating them. Germline V gene sequence: CDR1 SNHLY, CDR2 FYNNEI. DNA for the CDR3: TGTGCCAGCAGTGATGGGGGGGGCCAAAACATTCAGTACTTC. Its translation is CASSDGGGQNIQYF.

Many counts were recorded for this clonotype. The chain links TRBV7-3 to TRBJ2-4; 12 positions agree with TRBD2. The DNA matches TRBJ2-7 better at its end, which makes the J call doubtful. Per the germline V gene, CDR1 is SGHTA and CDR2 is FQGTGA. The CDR3 extends over 15 amino acids. In nucleotides, the CDR3 is TGTGCCAGCAGCCTAAGACTAGCGGGGGCCAACGAGCAGTACTTC. This translates into CASSLRLAGANEQYF.

The CDR3 loop is CASSLGVSGASSTDTQYF. The CDR3 DNA follows: TGTGCCAGCAGCTTAGGCGTTTCTGGAGCGTCTAGCACAGATACGCAGTATTTT. This chain uses TRBV11-3 with TRBJ2-3; no definite D call. V shed 1 base and J shed 0 bases, with 17 bases lying between them. The CDR3 totals 18 residues. The germline V gene encodes CDR1 SGHNT and CDR2 YENEEA.

In its sample, this clonotype was seen a few times. The V call is TRBV28, the J call TRBJ2-5, with TRBD1 as a possible D gene (5 bases). The CDR3 extends over 15 amino acids. Germline V lookup: CDR1 MDHEN, CDR2 SYDVKM. Trimming shortened V by 8 bases and J by 4 bases, and 20 bases separated the two germline ends. This chain's CDR3 is CASGTDTFGAETQYF. The CDR3 nucleotides are TGTGCCAGCGGTACGGACACCTTTGGGGCAGAGACCCAGTACTTC.

This clonotype has only a few counts. This chain connects TRBV10-3 to TRBJ2-5; 9 nucleotides agree with TRBD1. TRBJ2-7 matches the DNA end more closely, so the J call is doubtful. Looked up from germline, CDR1 is ENHRY and CDR2 is SYGVKD. The CDR3 loop spans 15 amino acids. CDR3 sequence: CAISEWDRDRAEQYF. The DNA for the CDR3 is TGTGCCATCAGTGAGTGGGACCGGGACAGGGCCGAGCAGTACTTC.

This clonotype appeared many times. The rearrangement uses TRBV4-1 and TRBJ1-2; D not resolved. CDR1 and CDR2 from the germline V gene are MGHRA and YSYEKL. V was shortened by 0 bases and J by 5 bases, with 13 bases between the two germline ends. This CDR3 spans 15 amino acids. The DNA of the CDR3 is TGCGCCAGCAGCCAAGATATCGGGGTCCCTTATGGCTACACCTTC. This encodes CASSQDIGVPYGYTF.

The gene calls are TRBV28 and TRBJ2-7; D assignment may be TRBD1 or TRBD2 (5 bases each). Germline CDR1 is MDHEN and CDR2 is SYDVKM. This CDR3 is 14 amino acids long. Between the trimmed V and J ends, which lost 10 bases and 2 bases, there was a span of 18 bases. CDR3 coding DNA: TGTGCCAACACCCCTGGGGGTTTTCCCTACGAGCAGTACTTC. Amino acid sequence: CANTPGGFPYEQYF.

The CDR3 here is CSVEAGQGIDEAFF. CDR3 nucleotides: TGCAGCGTTGAGGCGGGACAGGGGATTGATGAAGCTTTCTTT. V usage is TRBV29-1 and J usage is TRBJ1-1, with 10 nucleotides matching TRBD1. The germline V gene has CDR1 SQVTM and CDR2 ANQGSEA. The CDR3 consists of 14 residues. The junction had 8 bases not matched to a gene; V was cut back by 3 bases and J by 7 bases.

There are many counts of this clonotype. The rearrangement uses TRBV7-2 and TRBJ2-7; weak D call: TRBD1 (5 bases). Germline values: CDR1 SGHTA, CDR2 FQGNSA. The CDR3 runs 11 residues. The V gene lost 8 bases and the J gene lost 3 bases, with 8 bases spanning the gap. The CDR3 loop reads CASAGRYEQYF. The CDR3 DNA is TGTGCCAGCGCAGGGCGCTACGAGCAGTACTTC.

This clonotype has a count of ten or more. The J gene is TRBJ2-5, the V gene TRBV6-5, with D tentatively TRBD2 (5 bases). In germline, CDR1 is MNHEY, CDR2 SVGAGI. The CDR3 is 13 residues long. The V gene lost 6 bases and the J gene lost 6 bases, with 14 bases spanning the gap. The chain's CDR3 is CASSRRGRKTQYF. CDR3 sequence (DNA): TGTGCCAGCAGCCGGCGAGGGCGGAAGACCCAGTACTTC.

V gene TRBV3-1 combines with J gene TRBJ2-1; unclear D gene. Looked up from germline, CDR1 is LGHDT and CDR2 is YNNKEL (reference sequence). The CDR3 is made up of 16 amino acids. V was pared by 0 bases and J by 4 bases, with 13 bases between. CDR3 region: CASSQDGRLGYNEQFF. The CDR3 nucleotides are TGTGCCAGCAGCCAAGATGGCCGGTTGGGATACAATGAGCAGTTCTTC.

This rearrangement joins TRBV7-2 to TRBJ2-3; maybe TRBD2 (6 bases). Germline V gene sequence: CDR1 SGHTA, CDR2 FQGNSA. The CDR3 consists of 15 residues. V was pared by 10 bases and J by 4 bases, with 21 bases between. CDR3 coding DNA: TGTGCCACCAGTGATTTGTCGGGAGCTGCAGATACGCAGTATTTT. The encoded protein is CATSDLSGAADTQYF.

Only a few counts were recorded for this clonotype. The V and J genes are TRBV9 and TRBJ2-1, with a tentative D call TRBD1 (7 bases). CDR1 and CDR2 (germline): SGDLS, YYNGEE. The CDR3 spans 15 residues. The ends were cut back, 4 bases at V and 8 bases at J, with 19 bases in the middle. CDR3 in amino acids: CASSPLGGGEDEQFF. DNA for the CDR3: TGTGCCAGCAGCCCTCTAGGGGGCGGGGAGGATGAGCAGTTCTTC.

A single count supports this clonotype. The chain recombines TRBV25-1 with TRBJ1-2, with D maybe TRBD1 (5 bases). The V end was cut by 1 base, the J end by 7 bases, with 19 bases between. Germline CDR1 and CDR2: MGHDK and SYGVNS. The CDR3 length is 16 residues. CDR3 coding DNA: TGTGCCAGCAGTGAATCCGGCGGGCAGGGAAGGAGTGGCTACACCTTC. Its translation: CASSESGGQGRSGYTF.

The rearrangement links TRBV12-3 or TRBV12-4 to TRBJ2-7; D is uncertain. Trimming removed 6 bases from V and 7 bases from J, with 10 bases in between. This CDR3 region has 11 residues. For the CDR3, the DNA is TGTGCCAGCAGACCTTGTCATGAGCAGTACTTC. Protein sequence: CASRPCHEQYF.

This rearrangement joins TRBV12-3 or TRBV12-4 to TRBJ1-5; 9 positions agree with TRBD1. The CDR3 is 15 residues long. V was clipped by 3 bases and J by 9 bases; unmatched bases: 9. The CDR3: CASSLGGQGRSPQHF. For the CDR3, the DNA is TGTGCCAGCAGTTTGGGGGGACAGGGTCGTTCGCCCCAGCATTTT.